A single sample is the source of the 15 T cell receptor beta chains below, sequenced in a study of stem cell transplantation in POMP-related autoinflammatory disease. Data came from immunoSEQ multiplex PCR; TCRdb stores just in-frame clones and leaves some out. The sample consists of approximately 65,000 clones, around 90% of them appearing once. The input for sequencing was CD4+ T cells from PBMCs, taken after stem cell transplantation. These receptors came from a human patient with POMP-related autoinflammation and immune dysregulation (PRAID). Some T cells may be the graft donor's.

The chain has TRBV5-1 and TRBJ2-3; D is undetermined. The germline CDR1 and CDR2 sequences are SGHRS and YFSETQ. Trimming stripped 5 bases from V and 0 bases from J, with 4 bases between. This CDR3 spans 12 amino acids. The CDR3, as DNA: TGCGCCAGCAGAAGGAGCACAGATACGCAGTATTTT. Its translation is CASRRSTDTQYF.

The gene calls are TRBV14 and TRBJ1-1, with D perhaps matching TRBD1 (6 bases). Deletions cut 2 bases from V and 8 bases from J, with 15 bases between. The CDR3 contains 14 residues. The germline CDR1 and CDR2 sequences are SGHDN and FVKESK. The CDR3 DNA is TGTGCCAGCAGCCAATTCACAGGGAGGATGGAAGCTTTCTTT. It specifies CASSQFTGRMEAFF. Using reference TRBV14 and TRBJ1-1 for the parts outside the CDR3, the full variable domain is EAGVTQFPSHSVIEKGQTVTLRCDPISGHDNLYWYRRVMGKEIKFLLHFVKESKQDESGMPNNRFLAERTGGTYSTLKVQPAELEDSGVYFCASSQFTGRMEAFFGQGTRLTVV.

This chain connects TRBV5-4 to TRBJ2-1; TRBD1 matches 7 bases. J lost 7 bases, V lost 4 bases, and 2 bases had no gene match. Germline V gene sequence: CDR1 SGHNT, CDR2 YYREEE (reference sequence). This CDR3 has 12 residues. In DNA, the CDR3 is TGTGCCAGCAGCCTGACAGGGAATGAGCAGTTCTTC. It encodes CASSLTGNEQFF.

This chain links TRBV5-5 with TRBJ1-1; D not resolved. CDR3 length: 15 residues. Per germline, CDR1 SGHKS and CDR2 YYEKEE (reference sequence). Between the trimmed V and J ends, which lost 0 bases and 1 base, there was a span of 10 bases. CDR3 nucleotides: TGTGCCAGCAGCTTGGCCGCACTTCGGAACACTGAAGCTTTCTTT. Translated, it gives CASSLAALRNTEAFF.

The CDR3 sequence is CASSETGRVLTDTQYF. CDR3 nucleotide sequence: TGTGCCAGCAGTGAAACCGGACGGGTTCTCACAGATACGCAGTATTTT. V usage is TRBV2 and J usage is TRBJ2-3; D gene ambiguous. This CDR3 comprises 16 residues. V was clipped by 2 bases and J by 2 bases, with 14 bases between them. The V gene's germline CDR1 is SNHLY and CDR2 FYNNEI.

CDR3 nucleotide sequence: TGTGCCAGCAGAGTCAAGGCAGTCACCGGGGAGCTGTTTTTT. Encoded protein: CASRVKAVTGELFF. The chain has TRBV2 and TRBJ2-2; D is uncertain. The CDR3 is 14 amino acids. The V and J ends lost 6 bases and 4 bases respectively, with 12 bases between them. Germline V lookup: CDR1 SNHLY, CDR2 FYNNEI.

The rearrangement joins TRBV5-1 to TRBJ1-1; perhaps TRBD1 as D (5 bases). The V end lost 4 bases, the J end lost 8 bases, and 18 bases lay between the germline ends. The CDR3 extends over 14 amino acids. Germline CDR1 SGHRS, CDR2 YFSETQ. The CDR3 region is CASSPGRLQGEAFF. The CDR3 DNA reads TGCGCCAGCAGCCCGGGACGGCTCCAAGGGGAAGCTTTCTTT.

With regard to this clone: A clone one base away is much larger, so this may be a read error. The rearrangement links TRBV19 to TRBJ1-5; possibly TRBD1 for D (5 bases). CDR3 length: 17 residues. Trimming stripped 7 bases from V and 3 bases from J, with 22 bases between. Germline assignment: CDR1 LNHDA and CDR2 SQIVND (reference sequence). The CDR3 bases are TGTGCCAGTACTACCCACGGGGGGGGTAAGGACAATCAGCCCCAGCATTTT. This translates into CASTTHGGGKDNQPQHF.

V and J are TRBV5-1 and TRBJ1-2; D not certain. CDR1 is SGHRS and CDR2 is YFSETQ in the germline V gene. Trimming removed 1 base at V and 6 bases at J, with 10 bases between. CDR3 length: 13 residues. CDR3 DNA sequence: TGCGCCAGCAGCTTGTTGGGAGGTGATGGCTACACCTTC. Its translation is CASSLLGGDGYTF.

This chain connects TRBV2 to TRBJ2-1, with D maybe TRBD2 (5 bases). The germline V gene has CDR1 SNHLY and CDR2 FYNNEI. Between the trimmed V and J ends, which lost 6 bases and 9 bases, there was a span of 9 bases. CDR3 length: 11 residues. This chain's CDR3 is CASSLASEQFF. In DNA, the CDR3 is TGTGCCAGCAGCCTAGCTTCTGAGCAGTTCTTC.

The chain employs TRBV12-3 or TRBV12-4 and TRBJ2-1, with D hard to call. This CDR3 comprises 13 residues. Trimming removed 6 bases from V and 10 bases from J, with 16 bases in between. CDR3 loop: CASSQLLAREQFF. Here the CDR3 DNA reads TGTGCCAGCAGCCAGTTACTCGCGAGGGAGCAGTTCTTC.

The chain couples TRBV28 to TRBJ2-3; 8 bases align to TRBD2. The J segment lost 0 bases and the V segment lost 2 bases, leaving 7 bases of the junction unmatched. The CDR3 contains 17 residues. Per the germline V gene, CDR1 is MDHEN and CDR2 is SYDVKM. The CDR3 is CASSLGVTSGSTDTQYF. The CDR3 nucleotides read TGTGCCAGCAGTTTAGGGGTCACTAGCGGTAGCACAGATACGCAGTATTTT.

The rearrangement uses TRBV27 and TRBJ1-5; tentatively, D is TRBD1 (5 bases). The V gene lost 10 bases and the J gene lost 1 base, with 23 bases spanning the gap. This CDR3 contains 17 residues. CDR1 MNHEY and CDR2 SMNVEV come from the germline V gene (reference sequence). This CDR3 reads CATRQSLFTISNQPQHF. Written as DNA, the CDR3 is TGTGCCACCAGACAGAGTCTCTTTACCATCAGCAATCAGCCCCAGCATTTT.

The rearrangement links TRBV12-5 to TRBJ2-5; no reliable D call. V lost 2 bases to trimming and J lost 3 bases, with 4 bases between them. The CDR3 is made up of 12 amino acids. Germline V gene lookup returns CDR1 LGHNT and CDR2 FRNRAP. CDR3 residues: CASGLTEETQYF. CDR3 coding DNA: TGTGCTAGTGGTTTGACAGAAGAGACCCAGTACTTC.

This chain uses TRBV2 with TRBJ2-2; unclear D gene. The CDR3 totals 15 residues. V was pared by 5 bases and J by 4 bases, with 14 bases between. Looked up from germline, CDR1 is SNHLY and CDR2 is FYNNEI. CDR3: CASSSSQSPTGELFF. As DNA, the CDR3 is TGTGCCAGCAGTAGCTCACAGTCCCCCACCGGGGAGCTGTTTTTT.